Listed below are T cell receptor beta chains from one sample, sequenced in a study of T cell clonotyping in hematopoietic cell transplantation. Assay used: immunoSEQ multiplex PCR; TCRdb lists only in-frame clones, some missing. The sample includes tens of thousands of clones, 85% to 90% seen only once; the top ten take about 6.1%. This sample comprised peripheral blood mononuclear cells, obtained before stem cell transplant. Receptors originate from a man in his fifties or sixties with biphenotypic leukemia. Some clones in this sample may be carry-over from other donors' samples. Both conserved end residues are part of each CDR3. The D gene is left open where the match is weak. Clone size is shown for a subset of rows, as once, few, many or a class of expanded clone.

>TRBJ2-6|TRBV28|.|.
CASSPSGRGANVLTF
TGTGCCAGCAGCCCTTCGGGTCGTGGGGCCAACGTCCTGACTTTC
>TRBJ2-3|TRBV4-2|.|TRBD2
CASSRGLASEDTQYF
TGTGCCAGCAGCCGAGGACTAGCGTCGGAAGATACGCAGTATTTT
>TRBJ1-2|TRBV6-5|.|TRBD1
CASSYVGTGGGQGYTF
TGTGCCAGCAGTTACGTCGGGACAGGGGGCGGTCAGGGCTACACCTTC
>TRBJ2-5|TRBV7-2|once|TRBD1
CASSLDRDQETQYF
TGTGCCAGCAGCCTGGACAGGGACCAAGAGACCCAGTACTTC
>TRBJ1-4|TRBV15|.|.
CATSRDMGADEKLFF
TGTGCCACCAGCAGAGATATGGGAGCAGATGAAAAACTGTTTTTT
>TRBJ2-3|TRBV7-8|.|TRBD2
CASSPQAGGSTDTQYF
TGTGCCAGCAGCCCGCAAGCGGGAGGGTCCACAGATACGCAGTATTTT
>TRBJ2-7|TRBV4-3|.|.
CASSQDRTGPYEQYF
TGCGCCAGCAGCCAAGATAGAACGGGACCCTACGAGCAGTACTTC
>TRBJ1-2|TRBV6-5|.|.
CASRLSSGANYGYTF
TGTGCCAGCAGACTATCCTCGGGAGCTAACTATGGCTACACCTTC
>TRBJ2-7|TRBV7-6|.|.
CASSLAGGYEQYF
TGTGCCAGCAGCTTAGCGGGGGGTTACGAGCAGTACTTC
>TRBJ1-4|TRBV28|few|.
CASSLVTTNEKLFF
TGTGCCAGCAGTTTAGTAACAACTAATGAAAAACTGTTTTTT
>TRBJ2-7|TRBV9|.|.
CASSVAGGVDSYEQYF
TGTGCCAGCAGCGTAGCTGGGGGAGTCGACTCCTACGAGCAGTACTTC
>TRBJ2-1|TRBV30|.|TRBD2
CAWSRGLAGVGGDEQFF
TGTGCCTGGAGTAGGGGACTAGCGGGAGTGGGTGGGGATGAGCAGTTCTTC
>TRBJ2-7|TRBV7-2|.|TRBD2
CASSSGLAGRSYEQYF
TGTGCCAGCAGCTCAGGACTAGCGGGCCGATCCTACGAGCAGTACTTC
>TRBJ2-6|TRBV28|.|TRBD2
CASCLAGEKSGANVLTF
TGTGCCAGCTGCCTAGCGGGAGAGAAAAGTGGGGCCAACGTCCTGACTTTC
>TRBJ1-1|TRBV7-6|once|TRBD1
CASSLGQGALNTEAFF
TGTGCCAGCAGCTTAGGTCAGGGGGCCCTGAACACTGAAGCTTTCTTT
>TRBJ1-1|TRBV6-6|.|.
CASSSGRRWDTEAFF
TGTGCCAGCAGTTCGGGACGAAGATGGGACACTGAAGCTTTCTTT
>TRBJ1-1|TRBV7-9|.|.
CASSLPAGGRGTEAFF
TGTGCCAGCAGCCTCCCGGCGGGGGGGCGAGGCACTGAAGCTTTCTTT
>TRBJ2-1|TRBV7-2|.|.
CASSRETAYNEQFF
TGTGCCAGCAGCAGGGAGACAGCCTACAATGAGCAGTTCTTC
>TRBJ2-5|TRBV7-7|.|TRBD2
CASSFRGGDVPFLIGVQETQYF
TGTGCTAGCAGCTTTAGGGGAGGGGACGTCCCATTTCTAATAGGGGTCCAAGAGACCCAGTACTTC
>TRBJ1-3|TRBV28|.|.
CASRLSGPLGGNTIYF
TGTGCCAGCCGTCTATCAGGACCTCTGGGAGGAAACACCATATATTTT
>TRBJ1-1|TRBV30|.|.
CAWSRQGGAEAFF
TGTGCCTGGAGTAGGCAGGGAGGGGCTGAAGCTTTCTTT
>TRBJ2-1|TRBV4-3|.|.
CASSPSGRYNEQFF
TGCGCCAGCAGCCCCTCCGGGCGATACAATGAGCAGTTCTTC
>TRBJ2-2|TRBV7-9|.|.
CASSLAGRGTVNTGELFF
TGTGCCAGCAGCTTAGCGGGGCGGGGAACGGTGAACACCGGGGAGCTGTTTTTT
>TRBJ2-7|TRBV4-2|.|.
CASSQEENYGYYEQYF
TGTGCCAGCAGCCAAGAAGAGAACTATGGCTACTACGAGCAGTACTTC
>TRBJ2-3|TRBV10-3|.|TRBD1
CAIRDLQGARVPNTDTQYF
TGTGCCATCAGAGATCTACAGGGGGCTCGTGTCCCTAACACAGATACGCAGTATTTT
>TRBJ1-1|TRBV28|.|.
CASSRIGQNTEAFF
TGTGCCAGCAGTCGGATTGGACAGAACACTGAAGCTTTCTTT
>TRBJ1-1|TRBV5-6|.|TRBD1
CASSWGPGGNTEAFF
TGTGCCAGCAGCTGGGGGCCAGGGGGGAACACTGAAGCTTTCTTT
>TRBJ2-3|TRBV9|.|.
CASSVTPGLTDTQYF
TGTGCCAGCAGCGTGACTCCGGGACTCACAGATACGCAGTATTTT
>TRBJ1-5|TRBV5-1|.|.
CASSPRGADQPQHF
TGCGCCAGCAGCCCTAGGGGGGCAGATCAGCCCCAGCATTTT
>TRBJ2-7|TRBV7-9|.|.
CASSLDTAYEQYF
TGTGCCAGCAGCTTAGACACCGCCTACGAGCAGTACTTC
>TRBJ2-3|TRBV4-1|.|.
CASSQDGWAVGTDTQYF
TGCGCCAGCAGCCAAGATGGGTGGGCGGTGGGCACAGATACGCAGTATTTT
>TRBJ2-7|TRBV9|.|TRBD1
CASSPRGFGIIYEQYF
TGTGCCAGCAGCCCCAGGGGGTTTGGGATAATCTACGAGCAGTACTTC
>TRBJ2-3|TRBV6-5|.|.
CASSYRPDDAWDTQYF
TGTGCCAGCAGTTACCGACCGGATGATGCATGGGATACGCAGTATTTT
>TRBJ2-3|TRBV15|.|TRBD2
CATSRDTSGTDTQYF
TGTGCCACCAGCAGAGATACTAGCGGCACAGATACGCAGTATTTT
>TRBJ2-7|TRBV4-2|.|TRBD2
CASSPSGSSYEQYF
TGTGCCAGCAGCCCCAGCGGGAGCTCCTACGAGCAGTACTTC
>TRBJ1-2|TRBV19|once|TRBD1
CASRTGPYGYTF
TGTGCCAGCCGGACAGGGCCCTATGGCTACACCTTC
>TRBJ1-1|TRBV13|.|.
CASSLGRSGGDGRDTEAFF
TGTGCCAGCAGCTTAGGCCGGTCGGGGGGCGATGGAAGAGACACTGAAGCTTTCTTT
>TRBJ1-1|TRBV30|.|TRBD1
CAWSTPGGWEAFF
TGTGCCTGGAGTACCCCAGGGGGCTGGGAAGCTTTCTTT
>TRBJ2-5|TRBV5-1|.|.
CASSPGETAEVQETQYF
TGCGCCAGCAGCCCGGGGGAGACAGCGGAGGTCCAAGAGACCCAGTACTTC